This TCR beta chain was observed in a study of shared clonotypes between healthy human individuals. Study-wide findings and caveats: The researchers took only blood, and tissue repertoires probably look different.

When samples were unsorted, roughly 100 million PBMCs were used for genomic DNA. Each unsorted PBMC replicate got 300 ng genomic DNA, tens of thousands of genomes. Clones were read by immunoSEQ multiplex PCR, and TCRdb kept only the in-frame ones, dropping some. The sample comprises roughly 490,000 clones, 70% to 80% of which are singletons, and approximately 12% rests with the top ten. The table lists this clone with a few counts. The antigen is not known. The germline gives CDR1 SNHLY, CDR2 FYNNEI. Trimming took 7 bases from V and 8 from J; bases not matched to a gene: 7. The CDR3 is 15 residues long.

The source is a woman between 40 and 50 years old in good health. Some clones in this sample may be carry-over from other donors' samples. The specimen sequenced was PBMCs. The genes are TRBV2 and TRBJ2-1, with TRBD2 matching 14 bases. The CDR3 spells CASNGLAGGLDEQFF. CDR3 DNA sequence: TGTGCCAGCAACGGACTAGCGGGAGGTCTGGATGAGCAGTTCTTC.